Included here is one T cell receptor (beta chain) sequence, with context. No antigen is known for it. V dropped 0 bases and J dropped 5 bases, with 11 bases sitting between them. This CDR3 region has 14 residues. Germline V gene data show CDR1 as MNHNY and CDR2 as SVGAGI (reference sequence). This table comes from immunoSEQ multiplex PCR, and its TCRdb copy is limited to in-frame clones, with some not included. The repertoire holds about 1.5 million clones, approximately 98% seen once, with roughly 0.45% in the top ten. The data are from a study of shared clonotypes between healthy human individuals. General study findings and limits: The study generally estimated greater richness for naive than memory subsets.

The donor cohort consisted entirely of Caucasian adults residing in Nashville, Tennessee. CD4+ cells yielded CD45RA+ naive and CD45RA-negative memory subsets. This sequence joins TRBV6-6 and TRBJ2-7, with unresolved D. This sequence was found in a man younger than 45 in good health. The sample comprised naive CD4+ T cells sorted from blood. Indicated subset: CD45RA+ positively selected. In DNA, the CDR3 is TGTGCCAGCAGTTACTCGGGTCCCCCCAACGAGCAGTACTTC. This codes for CASSYSGPPNEQYF.